This is a list of T cell receptor beta chains from one sample in a study of human T cells and chemical hapten exposure. TCRdb reprocessed the RACE reads with MiXCR, giving one entry per CDR3 protein. The data hold roughly 75,000 distinct CDR3 sequences, with around 9.3% observed a single time. The sample consisted of whole blood. The receptors come from a female donor in good health. Some clones in this sample may be carry-over from other donors' samples. Each CDR3 is given with its conserved first and last residue. Fields, in order: V gene, J gene, D gene, clone size, CDR3 protein. The D gene is left open where the match is weak. Size is stated for part of the rows, as once, few or many counts, or as a class when the clone is expanded.

TRBV27	TRBJ2-5	TRBD1	many	CASTGGETQYF
TRBV7-3	TRBJ2-7	NA	few	CASSYPGPQVYEQYF
TRBV7-2	TRBJ2-3	NA	many	CASSLDSIPTDTQYF
TRBV7-9	TRBJ1-2	NA	NA	CASSLTATYGYTF
TRBV6-2/TRBV6-3	TRBJ1-5	NA	many	CASKGTGNQPQHF
TRBV7-9	TRBJ1-1	NA	few	CASSSAARDLNTEAFF
TRBV29-1	TRBJ2-5	NA	many	CSAIQAPGETQYF
TRBV5-1	TRBJ1-4	NA	many	CASSLKTGTEKLFF
TRBV7-8	TRBJ2-1	TRBD2	NA	CASRTRGDPGGGSYNEQFF
TRBV5-5	TRBJ1-2	NA	many	CASSLAPQYYGYTF
TRBV12-3/TRBV12-4	TRBJ2-1	NA	many	CASSRPSNEQFF
TRBV3-1	TRBJ1-4	NA	NA	CASSQDPGQPTTNEKLFF
TRBV12-3/TRBV12-4	TRBJ2-7	NA	few	CASSPPGPRYSYEQYF
TRBV29-1	TRBJ2-7	NA	many	CSVGSTQGRHYEQYF
TRBV21-1	TRBJ2-6	NA	NA	CASSKSAGTACSSGANVLTF
TRBV7-8	TRBJ1-4	NA	few	CASSFLEADEKLFF
TRBV3-1	TRBJ1-6	NA	many	CASSLDRHYNSPLHF
TRBV5-4	TRBJ1-1	TRBD1	once	CASSFITSTGTGTEAFF
TRBV6-2/TRBV6-3	TRBJ2-3	NA	many	CASSYGSDTQYF
TRBV9	TRBJ1-1	NA	many	CASSVDTNTEAFF
TRBV3-1	TRBJ1-5	NA	NA	CASSQDVPVPSNQPQHF
TRBV20-1	TRBJ1-5	TRBD1	many	CSALELDRGNQPQHF
TRBV29-1	TRBJ2-5	TRBD1	many	CSVGDSLWETQYF
TRBV28	TRBJ2-7	NA	few	CASSLSTYEQYF
TRBV12-3/TRBV12-4	TRBJ2-2	TRBD2	few	CASSLLGGGGFTGELFF
TRBV12-3/TRBV12-4	TRBJ2-3	NA	NA	CASSLIPDTQYF
TRBV7-8	TRBJ2-7	NA	NA	CASSPRSTDPYEQYF
TRBV28	TRBJ1-5	TRBD1	few	CASSLRVRGPGQPQHF
TRBV20-1	TRBJ2-1	NA	NA	CSARDRRRGYNEQFF
TRBV29-1	TRBJ2-3	TRBD1	many	CSVATGGIGTDTQYF
TRBV19	TRBJ2-3	TRBD2	NA	CASHYSGTSKADTQYF
TRBV20-1	TRBJ1-4	NA	NA	CSARDAQGSEKLFF
TRBV27	TRBJ2-5	NA	NA	CASSFYRESETQYF
TRBV20-1	TRBJ2-1	TRBD2	NA	CSAFGSGGMSSYNEQFF
TRBV3-1	TRBJ2-3	NA	NA	CASSQQTSTTQYF
TRBV14	TRBJ1-5	NA	NA	CASSPREGNQPQHF
TRBV28	TRBJ2-1	TRBD1	many	CASSLLQGDNEQFF
TRBV12-3/TRBV12-4	TRBJ1-1	TRBD1	NA	CASTMGQGAPEAFF
TRBV12-3/TRBV12-4	TRBJ2-3	TRBD2	few	CASTAGTKADTQYF
TRBV7-9	TRBJ2-5	TRBD2	few	CASSRASGQETQYF
TRBV20-1	TRBJ1-2	NA	many	CSARTQNYGYTF
TRBV20-1	TRBJ2-7	TRBD1	few	CSAQGQGSYEQYF
TRBV7-9	TRBJ2-7	NA	NA	CASSQDSHYEQYF
TRBV20-1	TRBJ1-4	NA	few	CSARDPGVWEKLFF
TRBV12-3/TRBV12-4	TRBJ2-1	TRBD1	NA	CASSWGREQGAGVNEQFF
TRBV12-3/TRBV12-4	TRBJ1-2	NA	many	CASSVLDNYGYTF
TRBV15	TRBJ2-3	NA	NA	CATSRGGQAPDTQYF
TRBV3-1	TRBJ2-3	NA	many	CASSRGLGTDTQYF
TRBV20-1	TRBJ2-7	NA	NA	CSASARSTYEQYF
TRBV7-2	TRBJ2-1	TRBD2	many	CASSLRGSGGPFGEQFF
TRBV20-1	TRBJ2-3	NA	NA	CSPSSGTDTQYF
TRBV10-3	TRBJ2-7	TRBD1	few	CAISLTGDSVYEQYF
TRBV12-3/TRBV12-4	TRBJ1-1	NA	many	CASSFRQTNTEAFF
TRBV21-1	TRBJ1-5	NA	few	CASSRAQFRSLDQPQHF